The 20 T cell receptor beta chains below all came from one sample that was sequenced in a study of T cells expressing NK-cell markers. From the 5' RACE reads, TCRdb lists one entry per CDR3 protein and no DNA. In total, the table holds 150,000 to 180,000 distinct CDR3 sequences. The specimen was blood T cells: a sorted CD56 or NKG2C T cell subset, CD4+ or CD8+ T cells, or bulk PBMC T cells (not recorded which). The receptors were gathered from a woman aged 50 to 60 in good health.

The chain carries TRBV7-8 and TRBJ1-1; absent DNA, TCRdb's TRBD1 call cannot be checked. The CDR3 covers 16 residues. Germline V CDR1 and CDR2: SGHVS, FQNEAQ. CDR3: CASSFDRGNLNTEAFF.

V usage is TRBV27 and J usage is TRBJ2-1. Germline lookup yields CDR1 MNHEY and CDR2 SMNVEV (reference sequence). This CDR3 is built from 15 residues. The CDR3 loop is CASRSVGRAYNEQFF.

The chain joins TRBV6-5 to TRBJ2-2; with no DNA, the TCRdb D assignment of TRBD1 cannot be verified. The CDR3 consists of 18 residues. Germline-derived CDR1 and CDR2 are MNHEY and SVGAGI. CDR3 loop: CASSGETDRGANTGELFF.

The V gene is TRBV12-3 or TRBV12-4, the J gene TRBJ2-2. The CDR3 loop spans 14 amino acids. The CDR3 reads CASSLESSTGELFF.

CDR3 residues: CASSHPGTAYEQYF. This chain uses TRBV7-8 with TRBJ2-7; TCRdb indicates TRBD1, and absent DNA this call remains unverified. The CDR3 covers 14 residues. The germline V gene encodes CDR1 SGHVS and CDR2 FQNEAQ.

This chain links TRBV13 with TRBJ2-7; TCRdb reports TRBD2, a call that lacks DNA to check it against. Germline loops: CDR1 PRHDT, CDR2 FYEKMQ (reference sequence). The CDR3 has 13 residues. The CDR3 sequence is CASSLGTRDEQYF.

V is TRBV27 and J is TRBJ2-1; TCRdb outputs TRBD2, but without DNA this stays unchecked. The V gene's germline CDR1 is MNHEY and CDR2 SMNVEV (reference sequence). This CDR3 has 17 amino acids. CDR3: CASSLGREVLSYNEQFF.

This sequence joins TRBV10-3 and TRBJ2-7; TCRdb reports TRBD1, a call that lacks DNA to check it against. The CDR3 totals 12 residues. Germline V gives CDR1 ENHRY, CDR2 SYGVKD. The CDR3 spells CAVGEGSYEQYF.

The genes are TRBV12-3 or TRBV12-4 and TRBJ2-7. This CDR3 comprises 13 residues. This chain's CDR3 is CASRPIGTYEQYF.

The rearrangement uses TRBV9 and TRBJ2-7; TCRdb's D call of TRBD2 is untestable without DNA. Germline V CDR1 and CDR2: SGDLS, YYNGEE. CDR3 length equals 15 residues. The CDR3 reads CASSQGTSGYYEQYF. Full variable domain (rest looked up from reference TRBV9 and TRBJ2-7): DSGVTQTPKHLITATGQRVTLRCSPRSGDLSVYWYQQSLDQGLQFLIQYYNGEERAKGNILERFSAQQFPDLHSELNLSSLELGDSALYFCASSQGTSGYYEQYFGPGTRLTVT.

The V call is TRBV7-6, the J call TRBJ2-2; the TCRdb D gene call, TRBD2, has no DNA to confirm it. The germline gives CDR1 SGHVS, CDR2 FNYEAQ. The CDR3 contains 14 residues. CDR3 sequence: CASSLARRAGELFF.

This chain links TRBV12-3 or TRBV12-4 with TRBJ2-4; TCRdb picks TRBD1, but there is no DNA to check that call. The CDR3 is made up of 14 amino acids. CDR3 protein: CASSLTYGADIQYF.

The chain has TRBV4-1 and TRBJ2-1. Germline CDR1 reads MGHRA; CDR2 reads YSYEKL. The CDR3 totals 15 residues. CDR3 amino acids: CASSEIRSSWNEQFF.

This chain connects TRBV10-2 to TRBJ1-5; TCRdb picks TRBD1, but there is no DNA to check that call. The CDR3 runs 14 residues. Looked up from germline, CDR1 is WSHSY and CDR2 is SAAADI. The CDR3 here is CASSEGQGPQPQHF.

This rearrangement joins TRBV11-2 to TRBJ2-7. Germline V lookup: CDR1 SGHAT, CDR2 FQNNGV. This CDR3 comprises 12 residues. This CDR3 is CASSYSPMEQYF. Variable domain in full (rest from reference TRBV11-2 and TRBJ2-7): EAGVAQSPRYKIIEKRQSVAFWCNPISGHATLYWYQQILGQGPKLLIQFQNNGVVDDSQLPKDRFSAERLKGVDSTLKIQPAKLEDSAVYLCASSYSPMEQYFGPGTRLTVT.

The CDR3 reads CASSGRTGLGYGYTF. This sequence joins TRBV7-9 and TRBJ1-2; TCRdb names TRBD1, which stays unverified in the absence of DNA. This CDR3 is built from 15 residues. Per germline, CDR1 SEHNR and CDR2 FQNEAQ (reference sequence).

The chain carries TRBV5-1 and TRBJ2-2; TCRdb returns TRBD1, unconfirmable since there is no DNA. Looked up from germline, CDR1 is SGHRS and CDR2 is YFSETQ. CDR3 size: 17 residues. The CDR3 loop is CASSLRSGGPLAGELFF.

The gene calls are TRBV27 and TRBJ2-2; there is no DNA to check the TCRdb D call of TRBD1. Germline assignment: CDR1 MNHEY and CDR2 SMNVEV (reference sequence). The CDR3 has 15 amino acids. This CDR3 reads CASSLGIGDTGELFF.

This chain links TRBV6-1 with TRBJ2-7; TCRdb's D call, TRBD2, is unchecked because there is no DNA. The CDR3 sequence is 14 residues long. Germline V gene lookup returns CDR1 MNHNS and CDR2 SASEGT. CDR3 in amino acids: CASRPGLVSYEQYF.

The chain uses TRBV20-1 and TRBJ2-7; TCRdb gives TRBD2 as the D gene, but with no DNA this cannot be confirmed. The CDR3 totals 14 residues. The V gene's germline CDR1 is DFQATT and CDR2 SNEGSKA (reference sequence). CDR3 region: CSARGPSGREEQYF.